The clone carrying this T cell receptor beta chain was observed at least ten times. The sample belongs to a study of Graves' ophthalmopathy and Graves' hyperthyroidism. Germline V lookup: CDR1 MGHDK, CDR2 SYGVNS. This CDR3 has 18 amino acids. After removal of 2 bases from V and 5 bases from J, the junction contained 13 bases not matched to a gene. For repertoire sequencing, the TCR beta CDR3 regions were amplified from RNA transcripts. Investigators did first-round RT-PCR with HTBI primers, then second-round multiplex PCR. One entry per CDR3 protein, called by TCRdb with MiXCR from the multiplex PCR reads. The sample shows about 400,000 distinct CDR3 sequences, 21% of them seen only once. PBMCs came from over 9.5 ml of fresh peripheral blood.

The chain couples TRBV25-1 to TRBJ2-7, with 12 bases aligning to TRBD2. This TCR was recovered from a woman aged 18-29 years with stable Graves' hyperthyroidism. The sequenced material came from peripheral blood. CDR3 amino acids: CASSEPYPTSGRFNEQYF. The CDR3 DNA sequence: TGTGCCAGCAGTGAACCCTACCCGACTAGCGGGAGATTCAACGAGCAGTACTTC.